One and the same sample provided the 20 T cell receptor beta chains below, sequenced in a study of blood T cell repertoires in COVID-19. Assay: immunoSEQ multiplex PCR; the TCRdb copy retains only in-frame clones and omits some. The table records hundreds of thousands of clones, around nine tenths of them present only once. The sequenced sample consisted of peripheral blood. The receptor set was obtained from a man in his 70s with acute or convalescent COVID-19.

The chain links TRBV5-6 to TRBJ2-5; weak D call: TRBD1 (5 bases). CDR1 is SGHDT and CDR2 is YYEEEE in the germline V gene. V lost 4 bases to trimming and J lost 2 bases, with 6 bases between them. This CDR3 has 12 residues. DNA of the CDR3: TGTGCCAGCAGCGGGGCGCAAGAGACCCAGTACTTC. Protein product: CASSGAQETQYF.

J is TRBJ1-2 and V is TRBV30; a weak D match, TRBD1 (5 bases). Germline CDR1 GTSNPN, CDR2 SVGIG (reference sequence). Trimming removed 2 bases at V and 4 bases at J, with 8 bases between. CDR3 length equals 12 residues. The CDR3 protein is CAWSRQGYGYTF. In DNA form, the CDR3 reads TGTGCCTGGAGTCGTCAGGGCTATGGCTACACCTTC.

The V call is TRBV5-1, the J call TRBJ1-5; 9 nucleotides line up with TRBD1. This CDR3 region has 15 residues. Looked up from germline, CDR1 is SGHRS and CDR2 is YFSETQ. V gave up 0 bases and J gave up 6 bases; unmatched junction bases: 4. CDR3 sequence (DNA): TGCGCCAGCAGCTTGGATGGACAGGGGCTTCAGCCCCAGCATTTT. Protein: CASSLDGQGLQPQHF.

CDR3 region: CATSDEQGTEAFF. CDR3 DNA sequence: TGTGCCACCAGTGATGAACAGGGGACTGAAGCTTTCTTT. This chain uses TRBV24-1 with TRBJ1-1; TRBD1 matches 7 bases. The germline V gene has CDR1 KGHDR and CDR2 SFDVKD. The CDR3 consists of 13 residues. V trimming: 3 bases; J trimming: 5 bases; junction bases outside the gene matches: 2.

The rearrangement uses TRBV6-5 and TRBJ1-1, with D possibly being TRBD1 (6 bases). From germline, CDR1 is MNHEY and CDR2 SVGAGI. The CDR3 is made up of 16 amino acids. V was pared by 2 bases and J by 4 bases, with 17 bases between. CDR3 bases: TGTGCCAGCAGTTACCCACCGGGACAACGGGGCACTGAAGCTTTCTTT. Amino acids: CASSYPPGQRGTEAFF.

This chain connects TRBV15 to TRBJ1-2; 7 bases fit TRBD1. The junction had 8 bases not matched to a gene; V was cut back by 6 bases and J by 4 bases. Germline V gene data show CDR1 as LNHNV and CDR2 as YYDKDF (reference sequence). This CDR3 spans 14 amino acids. The CDR3 nucleotides read TGTGCCACCAGTACACGGGACAGCAGCTATGGCTACACCTTC. Translating it yields CATSTRDSSYGYTF.

The V gene is TRBV20-1, the J gene TRBJ2-1; 9 positions agree with TRBD2. This CDR3 spans 14 amino acids. Germline CDR1 DFQATT, CDR2 SNEGSKA (reference sequence). The junction had 4 bases not matched to a gene; V was cut back by 3 bases and J by 4 bases. This CDR3 is CSASIAGDYNEQFF. CDR3 bases: TGCAGTGCTAGTATAGCGGGGGATTACAATGAGCAGTTCTTC.

The chain has TRBV15 and TRBJ1-1; D unresolved. Trimming shortened V by 4 bases and J by 2 bases, and 11 bases separated the two germline ends. There are 14 residues in the CDR3. Germline V gives CDR1 LNHNV, CDR2 YYDKDF (reference sequence). The CDR3 region is CATSTFGINTEAFF. In nucleotides, the CDR3 is TGTGCCACCAGCACTTTCGGGATTAACACTGAAGCTTTCTTT.

This chain uses TRBV7-9 with TRBJ2-5; D gene ambiguous. Germline CDR1 SEHNR, CDR2 FQNEAQ (reference sequence). The length of the CDR3 is 13 residues. V was clipped by 5 bases and J by 0 bases, with 7 bases between them. Written as DNA, the CDR3 is TGTGCCAGCAGCGACTGGGACCAAGAGACCCAGTACTTC. This codes for CASSDWDQETQYF.

This chain uses TRBV27 with TRBJ2-1; a possible D gene is TRBD2 (5 bases). The germline V gene has CDR1 MNHEY and CDR2 SMNVEV (reference sequence). V was shortened by 6 bases and J by 7 bases, with 19 bases between the two germline ends. The CDR3 has 15 amino acids. The CDR3 sequence is CASRLGLAARNEQFF. The CDR3, as DNA: TGTGCCAGCAGACTTGGACTGGCAGCGCGTAATGAGCAGTTCTTC.

V usage is TRBV29-1 and J usage is TRBJ2-5; possible D gene TRBD1, 6 bases. Looked up from germline, CDR1 is SQVTM and CDR2 is ANQGSEA. Trimming pared 0 bases from V and 5 bases from J, leaving 13 bases between. The CDR3 contains 14 residues. The CDR3 loop reads CSVEDTGYLETQYF. The CDR3 bases are TGCAGCGTTGAAGATACAGGGTATTTGGAGACCCAGTACTTC.

The genes are TRBV2 and TRBJ2-7; 7 bases align to TRBD1. J lost 2 bases, V lost 7 bases, and 11 bases had no gene match. The CDR3 sequence is 15 residues long. From germline, CDR1 is SNHLY and CDR2 FYNNEI. The CDR3 loop reads CASTMSRTGPYEQYF. The DNA for the CDR3 is TGTGCCAGCACCATGAGCCGGACAGGACCCTACGAGCAGTACTTC.

The rearrangement joins TRBV29-1 to TRBJ2-1; the D gene is possibly TRBD2 (6 bases). V was clipped by 2 bases and J by 15 bases, with 20 bases between them. The CDR3 runs to 13 residues. Germline CDR1 is SQVTM and CDR2 is ANQGSEA. The CDR3 DNA sequence: TGCAGCGTTGAAAGGGAGGAGTGGGCAGGGCCGTTCTTC. Amino acid sequence: CSVEREEWAGPFF.

This chain connects TRBV7-6 to TRBJ1-5; D gene uncertain. From germline, CDR1 is SGHVS and CDR2 FNYEAQ. The CDR3 has 13 residues. With 5 bases removed from V and 7 bases from J, the gap between germline ends came to 12 bases. The CDR3 DNA sequence: TGTGCCAGCAGCCGCATAGAGGGCCAGCCCCAGCATTTT. Its translation is CASSRIEGQPQHF.

This clone has a single count. The chain has TRBV19 and TRBJ2-5; 7 positions agree with TRBD1. Losses at the gene ends were 3 bases for V and 8 bases for J; bases not matched to a gene: 3. Germline V gene lookup returns CDR1 LNHDA and CDR2 SQIVND (reference sequence). The CDR3 runs to 12 residues. CDR3 sequence (DNA): TGTGCCAGTAGTATCACAGGGGAAACCCAGTACTTC. This codes for CASSITGETQYF.

This sequence joins TRBV7-2 and TRBJ1-4; no reliable D call. V was clipped by 1 base and J by 7 bases, with 10 bases between them. CDR3 length equals 14 residues. Germline V gene lookup returns CDR1 SGHTA and CDR2 FQGNSA. This chain's CDR3 is CASSLDGYSEKLFF. Written as DNA, the CDR3 is TGTGCCAGCAGCTTAGACGGCTACAGTGAAAAACTGTTTTTT.

The V call is TRBV24-1, the J call TRBJ1-2, with 7 bases matching TRBD1. Germline trimming cut 6 bases from V and 4 bases from J; bases unmatched to any gene: 1. This CDR3 has 12 amino acids. The germline CDR1 and CDR2 sequences are KGHDR and SFDVKD. DNA of the CDR3: TGTGCCACCAGTTCAGGGGGCTATGGCTACACCTTC. Its translation is CATSSGGYGYTF.

The chain links TRBV19 to TRBJ2-7, with D possibly being TRBD1 (6 bases). Trimming took 6 bases from V and 3 from J, leaving 12 bases between them. Germline V gives CDR1 LNHDA, CDR2 SQIVND (reference sequence). This CDR3 is 13 amino acids long. DNA for the CDR3: TGTGCCAGTAGGGGGGCAGCTGACTACGAGCAGTACTTC. This translates into CASRGAADYEQYF.

The V and J genes are TRBV6-5 and TRBJ1-5; D gene uncertain. Trimming took off 6 bases at V and 3 bases at J, with 9 bases between the two ends. The CDR3 contains 13 residues. Germline V gives CDR1 MNHEY, CDR2 SVGAGI. The CDR3 protein is CASSREINQPQHF. CDR3 in DNA: TGTGCCAGCAGCCGCGAAATCAATCAGCCCCAGCATTTT.

CDR3 DNA: TGCGCCAGCAGCATGGGCCCCAGCGGGAGGCCCTCTCCCTCCTACGAGCAGTACTTC. It specifies CASSMGPSGRPSPSYEQYF. The chain links TRBV5-1 to TRBJ2-7; 9 positions match TRBD2. This CDR3 has 19 residues. Germline trimming cut 4 bases from V and 0 bases from J; bases unmatched to any gene: 17. Germline CDR1 is SGHRS and CDR2 is YFSETQ. Based on the CDR3 plus reference TRBV5-1 and TRBJ2-7, the full variable domain is KAGVTQTPRYLIKTRGQQVTLSCSPISGHRSVSWYQQTPGQGLQFLFEYFSETQRNKGNFPGRFSGRQFSNSRSEMNVSTLELGDSALYLCASSMGPSGRPSPSYEQYFGPGTRLTVT.